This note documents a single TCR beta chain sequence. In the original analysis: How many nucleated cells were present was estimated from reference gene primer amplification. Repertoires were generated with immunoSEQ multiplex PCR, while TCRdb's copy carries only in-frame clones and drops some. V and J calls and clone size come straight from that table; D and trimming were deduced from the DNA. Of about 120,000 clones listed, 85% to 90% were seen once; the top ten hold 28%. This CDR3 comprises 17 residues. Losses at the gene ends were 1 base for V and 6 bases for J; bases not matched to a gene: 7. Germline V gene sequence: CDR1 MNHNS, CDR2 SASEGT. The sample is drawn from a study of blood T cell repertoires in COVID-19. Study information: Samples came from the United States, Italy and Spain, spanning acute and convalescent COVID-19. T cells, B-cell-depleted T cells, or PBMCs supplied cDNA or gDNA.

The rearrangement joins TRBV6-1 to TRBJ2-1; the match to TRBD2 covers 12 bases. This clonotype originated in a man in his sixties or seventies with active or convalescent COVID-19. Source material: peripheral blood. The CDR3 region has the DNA TGTGCCAGCAGTGAAGGTCTAGCGGGAGGGCATATCAATGAGCAGTTCTTC. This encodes CASSEGLAGGHINEQFF.